The 12 T cell receptor beta chains below all came from one sample that was sequenced in a study of T cell changes during pregnancy in multiple sclerosis. Data came from immunoSEQ multiplex PCR; TCRdb stores just in-frame clones and leaves some out. The profile shows 15,000 to 20,000 clones, just under 85% of them singletons. The sequencing used CD8+ T cells from peripheral blood mononuclear cells, collected in the second trimester of pregnancy. The receptors originated from a female donor in good health, enrolled as a control in a pregnancy study.

The chain joins TRBV6-5 to TRBJ2-7; 7 bases line up with TRBD2. This CDR3 is built from 13 residues. Germline CDR1 MNHEY, CDR2 SVGAGI. V shed 6 bases and J 4 bases; nucleotides not matched to a gene: 6. The CDR3, as DNA: TGTGCCAGCAGAGGCGGGGGAAATTACGAGCAGTACTTC. It is translated as CASRGGGNYEQYF.

The chain recombines TRBV6-5 with TRBJ1-3, with TRBD1 identical over 9 bases. Germline loops: CDR1 MNHEY, CDR2 SVGAGI. CDR3 length: 16 amino acids. J gave up 0 bases and V 2 bases, and 2 bases lay outside the gene matches. CDR3 protein: CASSYGTGYSGNTIYF. CDR3 in DNA: TGTGCCAGCAGTTACGGGACAGGGTACTCTGGAAACACCATATATTTT.

The chain has TRBV5-1 and TRBJ2-4; tentatively, D is TRBD1 (6 bases). Germline V CDR1 and CDR2: SGHRS, YFSETQ. This CDR3 has 16 amino acids. V lost 0 bases and J lost 0, with 10 bases in between. CDR3: CASSLGTGLAKNIQYF. For the CDR3, the DNA is TGCGCCAGCAGCTTGGGCACAGGGCTAGCCAAAAACATTCAGTACTTC.

The CDR3 here is CAISEPDREGYTEAFF. CDR3 nucleotides: TGTGCCATCAGTGAGCCGGACAGGGAGGGGTACACTGAAGCTTTCTTT. The chain joins TRBV10-3 to TRBJ1-1; 8 bases agree with TRBD1. CDR1 is ENHRY, CDR2 SYGVKD, per germline. This CDR3 region has 16 residues. V was pared by 2 bases and J by 3 bases, with 8 bases of the junction left unmatched.

Relative to its sample, this clone is medium-sized. The J gene is TRBJ2-3, the V gene TRBV4-3; the D gene is possibly TRBD1 (5 bases). CDR1 and CDR2 from the germline V gene are LGHNA and YSLEER. Between the trimmed V and J ends, which lost 0 bases and 4 bases, there was a span of 14 bases. CDR3 length equals 16 residues. The CDR3 coding sequence is TGCGCCAGCAGCCAAGATATTGGGGCAAGGTCAGATACGCAGTATTTT. Translation: CASSQDIGARSDTQYF.

This clone was counted a few times. This chain joins TRBV6-5 and TRBJ1-1; D is unclear. CDR1 and CDR2 (germline): MNHEY, SVGAGI. The CDR3 spans 12 residues. Trimming shortened V by 6 bases and J by 4 bases, and 9 bases separated the two germline ends. CDR3 nucleotides: TGTGCCAGCAGAATGTCGGGCACTGAAGCTTTCTTT. Its protein is CASRMSGTEAFF.

The chain couples TRBV7-8 to TRBJ2-1, with 8 positions matching TRBD1. The junction had 8 bases not matched to a gene; V was cut back by 3 bases and J by 7 bases. Per the germline V gene, CDR1 is SGHVS and CDR2 is FQNEAQ. This CDR3 is built from 15 residues. CDR3 coding DNA: TGTGCCAGCAGCTTTACAGGGGGTTCCATAAATGAGCAGTTCTTC. Translating gives CASSFTGGSINEQFF.

The count of this clone is one. This chain links TRBV7-9 with TRBJ1-6, with a tentative D call TRBD1 (6 bases). Per germline, CDR1 SEHNR and CDR2 FQNEAQ (reference sequence). V was clipped by 4 bases and J by 3 bases, with 13 bases between them. The CDR3 extends over 16 amino acids. The CDR3 DNA reads TGTGCCAGCAGCTCCCTAAGCAGGGGCTATAATTCACCCCTCCACTTT. Translation gives CASSSLSRGYNSPLHF.

This chain uses TRBV9 with TRBJ1-2; TRBD1 might be the D (5 bases). V lost 4 bases and J 4 bases, leaving 11 bases between the germline ends. This CDR3 is built from 13 residues. The germline CDR1 and CDR2 sequences are SGDLS and YYNGEE. The CDR3 bases are TGTGCCAGCAGCCAAGGGGTTCCCTATGGCTACACCTTC. Translating it yields CASSQGVPYGYTF.

In this sample, this clone turned up once. This chain connects TRBV27 to TRBJ2-7, with a weak D call TRBD2 (5 bases). The CDR3 loop spans 14 amino acids. Germline CDR1 is MNHEY and CDR2 is SMNVEV (reference sequence). Trimming removed 5 bases from V and 2 bases from J, with 13 bases in between. In DNA form, the CDR3 reads TGTGCCAGCAGTACCCTTGGGAGCACCTACGAGCAGTACTTC. Amino acids: CASSTLGSTYEQYF.

The chain employs TRBV5-6 and TRBJ1-3; D unresolved. The CDR3 is made up of 14 amino acids. V shed 3 bases and J shed 8 bases, with 15 bases lying between them. Germline CDR1 and CDR2: SGHDT and YYEEEE. CDR3 loop: CASSCRDLQDTIYF. Here the CDR3 DNA reads TGTGCCAGCAGCTGCCGGGATTTACAAGACACCATATATTTT.

This clone was counted a single time. This chain links TRBV10-3 with TRBJ2-7, with unresolved D. The germline V gene encodes CDR1 ENHRY and CDR2 SYGVKD. The V end was cut by 4 bases, the J end by 4 bases, with 8 bases between. The CDR3 totals 12 residues. CDR3 sequence reads: CAISGIAYEQYF. CDR3 bases: TGTGCCATCAGTGGGATAGCTTACGAGCAGTACTTC.